The sample holds many counts of the clone carrying this TCR beta chain. This sample was included in a study of T cells in Graves' hyperthyroidism and ophthalmopathy. Study information: Peripheral blood was taken when the disease was first diagnosed, before any treatment began.

This CDR3 has 12 residues. The V segment lost 5 bases and the J segment 9 bases; nucleotides outside the gene matches: 2. Germline V gene data show CDR1 as SGHRS and CDR2 as YFSETQ. Recently diagnosed hyperthyroidism of less than 2 months' duration affected patients aged 18 to 65. Clinicians diagnosed patients from clinical symptoms, serum thyroxine and TRAb, thyroid ultrasound and orbital computed tomography. The TCR beta CDR3 regions underwent amplification using RNA transcripts as the source. Primed by the HTBI set, a first-round RT-PCR was run on the TCR CDR3. TCRdb re-derived calls from the multiplex PCR reads in MiXCR, one entry per CDR3 protein. The sample shows approximately 400,000 distinct CDR3 sequences, under 20% of them seen only once.

The sequence came from a young woman with Graves' hyperthyroidism. Sequenced sample: blood. The chain is built from TRBV5-1 and TRBJ1-5, with TRBD1 identical over 10 bases. CDR3 loop: CASRTGGAPQHF. DNA of the CDR3: TGCGCCAGCAGGACAGGGGGCGCGCCCCAGCATTTT. Full variable domain (outside the CDR3, taken from reference TRBV5-1 and TRBJ1-5): KAGVTQTPRYLIKTRGQQVTLSCSPISGHRSVSWYQQTPGQGLQFLFEYFSETQRNKGNFPGRFSGRQFSNSRSEMNVSTLELGDSALYLCASRTGGAPQHFGDGTRLSIL.